The text below deals with one TCR beta chain. The antigen remains unidentified. Trimming cost V 6 bases and J 3 bases; bases outside gene matches: 7. The CDR3 is 15 amino acids. CDR1 and CDR2 (germline): MNHEY, SMNVEV (reference sequence). Terminally differentiated effector memory CD45RA+ cells were excluded from the naive CD8 cells, which were CD45RO-negative and positively selected for CCR7. The data stem from a study of shared clonotypes between healthy human individuals. Study results and caveats: Among donors, the sharing of clonotypes was expected to be influenced by sequencing depth.

Execution of the assay was at deep level. Measured with immunoSEQ multiplex PCR; TCRdb has only the in-frame clones, and not every one. The table shows around 1.9 million clones, with just under 95% occurring only once. Specimen: naive CD8+ T cells from PBMCs. The sequence was collected from a man between 18 and 29 years old in good health. Some clones in this sample may be carry-over from other donors' samples. J is TRBJ1-1 and V is TRBV27; 10 bases agree with TRBD1. As DNA, the CDR3 is TGTGCCAGCAGCTTACGGACAGGGGGGGACACTGAAGCTTTCTTT. It is translated as CASSLRTGGDTEAFF.